This T cell receptor (beta chain) was identified during a study of cytotoxic CD8 clonotypes in ibrutinib-treated CLL (dated by TCRdb to the early 2020s). In the study overall: The cohort was composed of about 10 relapsed/refractory and fewer than 16 treatment-naive patients; IGHV unmutated status was identified in approximately 17 patients. Response samples were obtained after a median of around 11 months of treatment, with a range of roughly 6 to 40 months. Longitudinal samples were available for about 30% of the roughly 86 trial participants. On average, each sample had hundreds of thousands of productive templates and roughly 95,000 productive rearrangements. Cryopreserved peripheral blood mononuclear cells were obtained prior to treatment, at the time of response, and at either disease progression or sustained remission. Partial responses were observed in about 25 patients and complete responses in 2; after a median follow-up of roughly 62 months, remission was maintained in 14 patients and progression was observed in approximately 12. Here is what the overall study found, with its caveats: Clonality rose at ibrutinib response, remained stable during sustained remission, and dropped back toward baseline at progression. Sampling times were not matched between sustained-remission and progressing patients, and lymph node repertoires were not studied. Baseline clonality was found to be higher than that of age-matched healthy donors and was strongly correlated with circulating CD8+ T-cell counts. Public clonotypes were rare and either shrank or stayed stable during treatment, and the rise in clonality at ibrutinib response reflected expansion of private clonotypes.

Remarks on this clone: Its recognized antigen is unknown. Base qualities are not at hand, and no much larger clone is one base apart.

From a lookup of the germline V gene, CDR1 and CDR2 are MDHEN and SYDVKM. The CDR3, cysteine through phenylalanine, is 11 amino acids long. Only the CDR3 portion is preserved as DNA: 33 bases, with reading frame beginning at the first base. V was cut back by 8 bases and J by 5 bases, leaving a gap of 9 bases between them. For TCR beta library preparation, roughly 2.2 micrograms of genomic DNA were isolated from cryopreserved PBMCs. Longitudinal blood samples from CLL patients receiving ibrutinib monotherapy were subjected to high-throughput TCR beta sequencing. The patients were enrolled in a single-center, open-label phase 2 trial of ibrutinib monotherapy. A MiSeq instrument was used for deep resolution sequencing, which targeted depths ranging from 1 in 1 million up to 1 in 200,000 T cells, with coverage averaging 10x for each clonotype. TCR beta libraries were generated with the immunoSEQ hsTCRB Kit. In the authors' own workflow: Data were analyzed with ImmunoSEQ Data Assistant and ImmunoSEQ Analyzer, with V, D and J genes assigned per IMGT definitions. Clonality, which ranges from 0 to 1, was calculated as one minus the normalized Shannon entropy of productive rearrangement frequencies. Only overrepresented clonotypes making up at least 0.05% of the repertoire of each patient were included in the public clonotype analysis. Thirteen age-matched healthy donor repertoires from immuneACCESS were used as controls for clonality. Drawn from immuneACCESS, this table holds only the in-frame rearrangements with V and J called that TCRdb kept. Clones are partly lost; checked studies trace under half to an unresolved V gene and leave the rest unexplained. That table supplies the V and J calls and clone size; D and trimming were determined from the DNA. This sample comprises tens of thousands of clones, around 84% of them detected only once. More than 5% of the sample is held by the ten biggest clonotypes.

The source is a human donor with chronic lymphocytic leukemia. The sequenced sample was PBMCs, obtained before ibrutinib treatment. This sequence uses TRBV28 and TRBJ1-2; the D segment cannot be called with confidence. The nucleotide sequence reads TGTGCCAGCTGGTGGACTTATGGCTACACCTTC. It codes for CASWWTYGYTF.